A single sample is the source of the 7 T cell receptor beta chains below, sequenced in a study of blood T cell repertoires in COVID-19. The protocol was immunoSEQ multiplex PCR, while the TCRdb copy is restricted to in-frame clones and leaves out a portion. Of 380,000 or so clones listed, around 87% were seen once; the top ten hold about 1.5%. What was sequenced was PBMCs or T cells enriched from blood (not recorded which). These receptors originate from a man between 25 and 39 years old who had recovered from COVID-19.

This clone was seen once. The same CDR3 is also encoded by other DNA sequences in this sample. The gene calls are TRBV19 and TRBJ1-2, with TRBD1 matching over 8 bases. CDR1 LNHDA and CDR2 SQIVND come from the germline V gene (reference sequence). V was pared by 6 bases and J by 5 bases, with 2 bases of the junction left unmatched. This CDR3 comprises 12 residues. As DNA, the CDR3 is TGTGCCAGTAGCAGACAGGGGTATGGCTACACCTTC. This translates into CASSRQGYGYTF. Filled out from reference TRBV19 and TRBJ1-2, the complete variable domain reads DGGITQSPKYLFRKEGQNVTLSCEQNLNHDAMYWYRQDPGQGLRLIYYSQIVNDFQKGDIAEGYSVSREKKESFPLTVTSAQKNPTAFYLCASSRQGYGYTFGSGTRLTVV.

CDR3 residues: CASSLERGFYGYTF. In DNA form, the CDR3 reads TGTGCCAGCAGCTTGGAACGAGGGTTTTATGGCTACACCTTC. The gene calls are TRBV5-6 and TRBJ1-2; D remains unclear. Looked up from germline, CDR1 is SGHDT and CDR2 is YYEEEE. The CDR3 is 14 amino acids. V gave up 0 bases and J gave up 5 bases, with 11 bases separating them.

The count of this clone is one. The rearrangement uses TRBV5-4 and TRBJ2-1; TRBD2 matches at 9 bases. The V gene's germline CDR1 is SGHNT and CDR2 YYREEE (reference sequence). V shed 4 bases and J 7 bases; nucleotides not matched to a gene: 6. This CDR3 region has 14 residues. Here the CDR3 reads CASSQSGGLNEQFF. CDR3 nucleotide sequence: TGTGCCAGCAGCCAAAGCGGGGGGCTGAATGAGCAGTTCTTC.

This chain joins TRBV10-3 and TRBJ1-6; D gene ambiguous. Germline-derived CDR1 and CDR2 are ENHRY and SYGVKD. The CDR3 has 19 residues. V gave up 8 bases and J gave up 7 bases, with 30 bases separating them. CDR3 sequence (DNA): TGTGCCATCTCCGTAATAGCGGCCTCTTCTAAGTGGACGAATTCACCCCTCCACTTT. It codes for CAISVIAASSKWTNSPLHF.

This clone was detected a few times. The same CDR3 is also encoded by other DNA sequences in this sample. The chain recombines TRBV6-5 with TRBJ1-2, with TRBD1 matching 7 bases. The CDR3 spans 13 residues. The germline gives CDR1 MNHEY, CDR2 SVGAGI. V dropped 6 bases and J dropped 5; count of bases not matched to a gene: 6. The CDR3 region is CASSPTGAYGYTF. DNA for the CDR3: TGTGCCAGCAGCCCCACAGGGGCGTATGGCTACACCTTC.

The CDR3 DNA reads TGCGCCAGCAGCCAACAGGACCGACTACCTGGAAACACCATATATTTT. The encoded protein is CASSQQDRLPGNTIYF. The chain carries TRBV4-3 and TRBJ1-3; D unresolved. This CDR3 is built from 16 residues. CDR1 LGHNA and CDR2 YSLEER come from the germline V gene. Trimming stripped 2 bases from V and 2 bases from J, with 13 bases between.

The chain is built from TRBV6-2 or TRBV6-3 and TRBJ2-7; D is possibly TRBD2 (6 bases). The V end lost 0 bases, the J end lost 2 bases, and 8 bases lay between the germline ends. From germline, CDR1 is MNHEY and CDR2 SVGEGT. CDR3 length equals 14 residues. CDR3 nucleotide sequence: TGTGCCAGCAGTTACTCCGGGACTCCCTACGAGCAGTACTTC. Its translation is CASSYSGTPYEQYF.